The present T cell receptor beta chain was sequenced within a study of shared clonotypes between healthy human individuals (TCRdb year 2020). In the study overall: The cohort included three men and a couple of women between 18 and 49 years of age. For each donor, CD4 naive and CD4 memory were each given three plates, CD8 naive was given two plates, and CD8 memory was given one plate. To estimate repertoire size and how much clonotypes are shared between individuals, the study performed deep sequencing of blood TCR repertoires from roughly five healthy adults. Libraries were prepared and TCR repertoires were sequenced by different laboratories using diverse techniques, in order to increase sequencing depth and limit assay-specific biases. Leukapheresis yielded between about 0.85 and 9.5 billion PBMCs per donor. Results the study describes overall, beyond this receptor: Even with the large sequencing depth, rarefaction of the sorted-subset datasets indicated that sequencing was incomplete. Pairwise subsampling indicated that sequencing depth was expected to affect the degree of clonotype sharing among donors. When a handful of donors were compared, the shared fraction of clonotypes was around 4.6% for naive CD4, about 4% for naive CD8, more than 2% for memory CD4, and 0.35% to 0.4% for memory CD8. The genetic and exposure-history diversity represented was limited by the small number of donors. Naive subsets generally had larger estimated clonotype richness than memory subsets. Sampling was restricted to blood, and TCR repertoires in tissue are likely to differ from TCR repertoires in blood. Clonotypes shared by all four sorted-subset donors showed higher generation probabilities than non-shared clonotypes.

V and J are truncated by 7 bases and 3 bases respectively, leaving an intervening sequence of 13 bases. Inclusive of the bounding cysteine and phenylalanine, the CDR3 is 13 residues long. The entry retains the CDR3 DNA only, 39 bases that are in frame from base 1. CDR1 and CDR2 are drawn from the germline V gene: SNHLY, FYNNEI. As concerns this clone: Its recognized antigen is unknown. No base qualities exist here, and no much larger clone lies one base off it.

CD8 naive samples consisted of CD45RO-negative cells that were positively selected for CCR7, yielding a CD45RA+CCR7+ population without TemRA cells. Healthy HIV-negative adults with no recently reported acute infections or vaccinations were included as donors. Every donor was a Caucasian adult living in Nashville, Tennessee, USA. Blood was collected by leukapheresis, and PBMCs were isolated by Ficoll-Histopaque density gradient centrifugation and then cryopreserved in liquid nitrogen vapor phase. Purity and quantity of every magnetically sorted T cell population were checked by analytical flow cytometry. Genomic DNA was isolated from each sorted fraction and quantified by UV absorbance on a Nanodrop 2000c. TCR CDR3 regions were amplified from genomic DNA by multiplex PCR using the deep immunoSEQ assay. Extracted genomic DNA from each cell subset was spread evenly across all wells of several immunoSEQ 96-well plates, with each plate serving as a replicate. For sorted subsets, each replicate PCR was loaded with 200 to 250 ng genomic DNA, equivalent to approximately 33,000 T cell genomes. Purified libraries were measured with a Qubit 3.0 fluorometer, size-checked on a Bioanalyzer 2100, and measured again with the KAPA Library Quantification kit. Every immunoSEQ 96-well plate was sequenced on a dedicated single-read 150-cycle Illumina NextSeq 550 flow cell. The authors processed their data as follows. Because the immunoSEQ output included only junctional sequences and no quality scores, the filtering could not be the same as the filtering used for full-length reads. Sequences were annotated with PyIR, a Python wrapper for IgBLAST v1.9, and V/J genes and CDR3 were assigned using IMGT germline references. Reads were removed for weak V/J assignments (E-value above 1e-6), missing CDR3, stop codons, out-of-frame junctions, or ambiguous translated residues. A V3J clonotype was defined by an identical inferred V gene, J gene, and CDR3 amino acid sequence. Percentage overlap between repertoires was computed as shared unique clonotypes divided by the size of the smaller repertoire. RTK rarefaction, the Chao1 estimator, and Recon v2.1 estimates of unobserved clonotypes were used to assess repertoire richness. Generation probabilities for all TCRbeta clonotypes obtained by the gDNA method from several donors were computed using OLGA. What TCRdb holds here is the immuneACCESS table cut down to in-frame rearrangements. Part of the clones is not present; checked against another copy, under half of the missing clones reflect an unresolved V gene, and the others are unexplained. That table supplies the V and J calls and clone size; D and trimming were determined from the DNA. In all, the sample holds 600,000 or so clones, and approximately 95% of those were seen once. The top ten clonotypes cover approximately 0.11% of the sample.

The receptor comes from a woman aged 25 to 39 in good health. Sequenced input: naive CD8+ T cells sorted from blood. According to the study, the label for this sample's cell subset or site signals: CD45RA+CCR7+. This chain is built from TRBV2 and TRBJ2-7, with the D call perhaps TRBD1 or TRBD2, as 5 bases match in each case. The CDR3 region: CASTRDGYYEQYF. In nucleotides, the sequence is TGTGCCAGCACTAGGGACGGCTACTACGAGCAGTACTTC.